One sample yielded the 19 T cell receptor beta chains listed below, sequenced in a study of blood T cell repertoires in COVID-19. Assay: immunoSEQ multiplex PCR; the TCRdb copy retains only in-frame clones and omits some. The table has tens of thousands of clones, roughly 80% seen once; the top ten hold under 30%. Sequences were obtained from peripheral blood. All receptors come from a human donor in a cohort sampled during active COVID-19.

In its sample, this clone was seen many times. This chain joins TRBV19 and TRBJ2-7, with a tentative D call TRBD2 (6 bases). The V and J ends lost 6 bases and 3 bases respectively, with 21 bases between them. This CDR3 spans 16 amino acids. Germline V gene sequence: CDR1 LNHDA, CDR2 SQIVND (reference sequence). In DNA, the CDR3 is TGTGCCAGTAGCCCTGACTCCGGAGGACTATACTACGAGCAGTACTTC. Translation: CASSPDSGGLYYEQYF.

J is TRBJ2-6 and V is TRBV18; 7 bases map to TRBD1. V gave up 2 bases and J gave up 1 base; unmatched junction bases: 5. Germline-derived CDR1 and CDR2 are KGHSH and LQKENI. This CDR3 is built from 17 residues. CDR3 DNA sequence: TGTGCCAGCTCACCAATTACAGGGGTATCTGGGGCCAACGTCCTGACTTTC. Translated, it gives CASSPITGVSGANVLTF.

In DNA, the CDR3 is TGTGCCAGCAGCACCGAGGCTGATTCACCCCTCCACTTT. Amino acids: CASSTEADSPLHF. The V gene is TRBV9, the J gene TRBJ1-6, with D hard to call. The CDR3 consists of 13 residues. V shed 4 bases and J shed 8 bases, with 10 bases lying between them. The germline V gene encodes CDR1 SGDLS and CDR2 YYNGEE.

The V and J genes are TRBV11-2 and TRBJ1-1; D remains ambiguous. The V and J ends lost 2 bases and 1 base respectively, with 8 bases between them. CDR1 is SGHAT, CDR2 FQNNGV, per germline. The CDR3 consists of 14 residues. The CDR3 DNA follows: TGTGCCAGCAGCTTACGACACCCGAACACTGAAGCTTTCTTT. Its translation is CASSLRHPNTEAFF.

The CDR3 DNA reads as TGTGCCAGCAGTTTTCTACAGGGGGTTTTGACAGATACGCAGTATTTT. It encodes CASSFLQGVLTDTQYF. The J gene is TRBJ2-3, the V gene TRBV7-9, with TRBD1 matching over 8 bases. CDR3 length equals 16 residues. The ends lost 6 bases at V and 3 bases at J; junction bases unmatched: 11. CDR1 and CDR2 from the germline V gene are SEHNR and FQNEAQ (reference sequence). Using reference TRBV7-9 and TRBJ2-3 for the parts outside the CDR3, the full variable domain is DTGVSQNPRHKITKRGQNVTFRCDPISEHNRLYWYRQTLGQGPEFLTYFQNEAQLEKSRLLSDRFSAERPKGSFSTLEIQRTEQGDSAMYLCASSFLQGVLTDTQYFGPGTRLTVL.

The V call is TRBV3-1 (or the pseudogene TRBV3-2), the J call TRBJ2-5; 10 bases map to TRBD2. Germline-derived CDR1 and CDR2 are LGHDT and YNNKEL (reference sequence). The CDR3 runs to 15 residues. V dropped 1 base and J dropped 5; count of bases not matched to a gene: 4. CDR3 residues: CASSQGLAGGETQYF. CDR3 in DNA: TGTGCCAGCAGCCAAGGGTTAGCGGGGGGCGAGACCCAGTACTTC.

This clone occurred once. The chain is built from TRBV12-3 or TRBV12-4 and TRBJ2-1, with a weak D call TRBD2 (5 bases). The CDR3 runs 11 residues. The V end lost 5 bases, the J end lost 10 bases, and 9 bases lay between the germline ends. CDR3 residues: CASSLDSEQFF. The DNA of the CDR3 is TGTGCCAGCAGTCTGGACTCGGAGCAGTTCTTC.

The rearrangement uses TRBV4-1 and TRBJ1-5; TRBD1 matches 7 bases. The CDR3 length is 16 residues. Germline V gene lookup returns CDR1 MGHRA and CDR2 YSYEKL. J lost 2 bases, V lost 2 bases, and 6 bases had no gene match. CDR3 in DNA: TGCGCCAGCAGCCAACAGGGGGGAAGGGGCAATCAGCCCCAGCATTTT. This codes for CASSQQGGRGNQPQHF.

This clone came up a few times. The gene calls are TRBV19 and TRBJ2-1; a weak D match, TRBD2 (6 bases). With 8 bases removed from V and 8 bases from J, the gap between germline ends came to 10 bases. In germline, CDR1 is LNHDA, CDR2 SQIVND (reference sequence). The CDR3 length is 11 residues. CDR3 DNA: TGTGCCAGTGACCGGGGGTATGAGCAGTTCTTC. Translated, it gives CASDRGYEQFF.

This chain uses TRBV5-1 with TRBJ2-3; TRBD2 agrees at 9 bases. The junction had 6 bases not matched to a gene; V was cut back by 4 bases and J by 0 bases. Germline CDR1 is SGHRS and CDR2 is YFSETQ. The CDR3 contains 16 residues. The CDR3 nucleotides read TGCGCCAGCAGCCCCAGCGGGGGGTCTAGCACAGATACGCAGTATTTT. This gives the protein CASSPSGGSSTDTQYF. The full variable domain, its missing parts supplied by reference TRBV5-1 and TRBJ2-3, is KAGVTQTPRYLIKTRGQQVTLSCSPISGHRSVSWYQQTPGQGLQFLFEYFSETQRNKGNFPGRFSGRQFSNSRSEMNVSTLELGDSALYLCASSPSGGSSTDTQYFGPGTRLTVL.

The table lists this clone with a count of one. The chain employs TRBV24-1 and TRBJ2-2; 7 bases are shared with TRBD1. The V gene's germline CDR1 is KGHDR and CDR2 SFDVKD. The CDR3 is made up of 15 amino acids. V gave up 3 bases and J gave up 4 bases; unmatched junction bases: 4. The CDR3 DNA reads as TGTGCCACCAGTGATAGGGACAGCTTCACCGGGGAGCTGTTTTTT. This gives the protein CATSDRDSFTGELFF.

This sequence joins TRBV7-8 and TRBJ2-7, with 7 bases that match TRBD2. J was trimmed by 3 bases and V by 5 bases; bases with no gene match: 7. The CDR3 is 14 amino acids. Germline V lookup: CDR1 SGHVS, CDR2 FQNEAQ. For the CDR3, the DNA is TGTGCCAGCAGCGGGCTCGGGGGGAGCTACGAGCAGTACTTC. It encodes CASSGLGGSYEQYF.

The CDR3 loop reads CASSPTDTGNTIYF. The CDR3, as DNA: TGTGCCAGCTCACCGACAGATACTGGAAACACCATATATTTT. The chain combines TRBV18 with TRBJ1-3, with D tentatively TRBD1 (5 bases). CDR3 size: 14 residues. Deletions cut 3 bases from V and 2 bases from J, with 8 bases between. Per the germline V gene, CDR1 is KGHSH and CDR2 is LQKENI.

The chain combines TRBV7-3 with TRBJ2-2; a possible D gene is TRBD1 (6 bases). Germline lookup yields CDR1 SGHTA and CDR2 FQGTGA. This CDR3 comprises 15 residues. V lost 3 bases and J lost 0, with 8 bases in between. The CDR3 nucleotides read TGTGCCAGCAGCTTCACAGGGACGAACACCGGGGAGCTGTTTTTT. It yields the protein CASSFTGTNTGELFF.

The V call is TRBV4-1, the J call TRBJ2-5, with 11 bases lining up with TRBD1. The length of the CDR3 is 16 residues. V lost 0 bases and J lost 8; bases outside the gene matches: 8. Germline CDR1 and CDR2: MGHRA and YSYEKL. CDR3 in amino acids: CASSQDLGTGGVTQYF. In DNA form, the CDR3 reads TGCGCCAGCAGCCAAGATCTTGGGACAGGGGGGGTAACCCAGTACTTC.

DNA of the CDR3: TGTGCCAGCAGCCGGGACAGGGATCCCCCTGAAAAACTGTTTTTT. This sequence encodes CASSRDRDPPEKLFF. The rearrangement uses TRBV16 and TRBJ1-4, with 9 bases identical to TRBD1. V gave up 4 bases and J gave up 7 bases; unmatched junction bases: 7. This CDR3 is built from 15 residues. Germline CDR1 KGHSY, CDR2 FQNENV.

The chain carries TRBV6-5 and TRBJ1-1; D gene unclear. This CDR3 spans 15 amino acids. V was trimmed by 0 bases and J by 1 base, leaving 9 bases between them. The germline gives CDR1 MNHEY, CDR2 SVGAGI. In nucleotides, the CDR3 is TGTGCCAGCAGTTACTCGACTCAGCGGAACACTGAAGCTTTCTTT. Its protein is CASSYSTQRNTEAFF.

The chain is built from TRBV6-5 and TRBJ1-5; 8 bases map to TRBD1. This CDR3 region has 14 residues. From germline, CDR1 is MNHEY and CDR2 SVGAGI. The ends lost 6 bases at V and 2 bases at J; junction bases unmatched: 3. CDR3 bases: TGTGCCAGCAGAATGACAGGGGGCAATCAGCCCCAGCATTTT. The encoded protein is CASRMTGGNQPQHF.

This chain uses TRBV4-1 with TRBJ1-5, with D perhaps matching TRBD1 (5 bases). The CDR3 runs 15 residues. Trimming took 1 base from V and 2 from J, leaving 9 bases between them. The germline V gene has CDR1 MGHRA and CDR2 YSYEKL. For the CDR3, the DNA is TGCGCCAGCAGCCAAGCTGGGGGGGGCAATCAGCCCCAGCATTTT. Its protein is CASSQAGGGNQPQHF.